Following are 27 T cell receptor beta chains from one sample sequenced in a study of CD8+ T cells in alopecia areata. Reverse transcription of extracted RNA yielded cDNA, which provided the sequencing template. Profiling relied on immunoSEQ multiplex PCR, and the TCRdb table lists in-frame clones only, not all of them. The sample comprises 180,000 or so clones, about 63% of which are singletons, and roughly 1.7% rests with the top ten. The specimen comprised CD4+ T cells sorted from blood, sampled at week 0. The source of these receptors is a human donor with alopecia areata.

This clone was observed a few times. The chain has TRBV19 and TRBJ2-1, with D unclear. Germline V gene data show CDR1 as LNHDA and CDR2 as SQIVND (reference sequence). V lost 1 base and J 10 bases, leaving 11 bases between the germline ends. The CDR3 is made up of 13 amino acids. The CDR3 protein is CASSIGLYREQFF. Written as DNA, the CDR3 is TGTGCCAGTAGTATAGGTTTGTATCGGGAGCAGTTCTTC.

The rearrangement joins TRBV4-1 to TRBJ2-1; 7 nucleotides align to TRBD1. V dropped 3 bases and J dropped 0; count of bases not matched to a gene: 2. CDR1 MGHRA and CDR2 YSYEKL come from the germline V gene. This CDR3 region has 15 residues. The CDR3 DNA is TGCGCCAGCAGCCAGCAGGGGGTCTCCTACAATGAGCAGTTCTTC. Translating gives CASSQQGVSYNEQFF.

The chain's CDR3 is CAWSEDRGRTEAFF. The CDR3 DNA is TGTGCCTGGAGTGAAGACAGGGGAAGAACTGAAGCTTTCTTT. The chain recombines TRBV30 with TRBJ1-1; TRBD1 aligns across 8 bases. The CDR3 runs 14 residues. V trimming: 1 base; J trimming: 5 bases; junction bases outside the gene matches: 6. CDR1 is GTSNPN, CDR2 SVGIG, per germline (reference sequence). The full variable domain, with the rest looked up from reference TRBV30 and TRBJ1-1, is SQTIHQWPATLVQPVGSPLSLECTVEGTSNPNLYWYRQAAGRGLQLLFYSVGIGQISSEVPQNLSASRPQDRQFILSSKKLLLSDSGFYLCAWSEDRGRTEAFFGQGTRLTVV.

The J gene is TRBJ1-2, the V gene TRBV30; 8 bases fit TRBD1. Trimming cost V 5 bases and J 4 bases; bases outside gene matches: 6. Looked up from germline, CDR1 is GTSNPN and CDR2 is SVGIG (reference sequence). The CDR3 runs 13 residues. In DNA, the CDR3 is TGTGCCTGGGTCGGACAGGGATCCTATGGCTACACCTTC. It encodes CAWVGQGSYGYTF.

V and J are TRBV18 and TRBJ2-5; D is possibly TRBD1 (5 bases). The CDR3 extends over 13 amino acids. V lost 5 bases to trimming and J lost 0 bases, with 7 bases between them. Germline lookup yields CDR1 KGHSH and CDR2 LQKENI. The CDR3 DNA follows: TGTGCCAGCTCAGCAGGGTACCAAGAGACCCAGTACTTC. It encodes CASSAGYQETQYF.

This clone was seen more than once but under ten times. The chain joins TRBV11-2 to TRBJ1-2, with D unclear. CDR3 length: 14 residues. Trimming cost V 5 bases and J 4 bases, with 14 bases left between them. Germline V gene sequence: CDR1 SGHAT, CDR2 FQNNGV. CDR3 nucleotide sequence: TGTGCCAGCAGCGGCGGCAGAAAAACCTATGGCTACACCTTC. It codes for CASSGGRKTYGYTF.

The genes are TRBV9 and TRBJ2-4; D assignment may be TRBD1 or TRBD2 (6 bases each). The CDR3 extends over 13 amino acids. With 0 bases removed from V and 6 bases from J, the gap between germline ends came to 7 bases. Germline CDR1 and CDR2: SGDLS and YYNGEE. The CDR3: CASSVEGGNIQYF. In nucleotides, the CDR3 is TGTGCCAGCAGCGTAGAGGGGGGAAACATTCAGTACTTC.

The sample holds a few counts of this clone. The chain recombines TRBV5-1 with TRBJ2-2, with D possibly being TRBD2 (5 bases). V was pared by 7 bases and J by 0 bases, with 13 bases between. This CDR3 is built from 15 residues. The germline gives CDR1 SGHRS, CDR2 YFSETQ. The CDR3 loop is CASRDSPANTGELFF. CDR3 DNA: TGCGCCAGCCGGGATTCCCCTGCGAACACCGGGGAGCTGTTTTTT.

This clone was detected ten times or more. The J gene is TRBJ1-6, the V gene TRBV6-5, with 8 bases fitting TRBD1. The CDR3 is 15 residues long. The V gene end was trimmed by 5 bases and the J gene end by 8 bases; junction bases not matched to a gene: 8. Germline V CDR1 and CDR2: MNHEY, SVGAGI. CDR3 residues: CASSVTGTGDSPLHF. The DNA of the CDR3 is TGTGCCAGCAGTGTTACCGGGACAGGCGATTCACCCCTCCACTTT.

J is TRBJ2-3 and V is TRBV7-7, with a weak D call TRBD2 (6 bases). This CDR3 spans 15 amino acids. Germline V gene sequence: CDR1 SSHAT, CDR2 FNYEAQ (reference sequence). Deletions cut 3 bases from V and 2 bases from J, with 12 bases between. CDR3 residues: CASSFGLADTDTQYF. The CDR3 DNA reads as TGTGCCAGCAGCTTTGGTTTAGCGGACACAGATACGCAGTATTTT.

The chain has TRBV11-3 and TRBJ1-2; weak D call: TRBD1 (5 bases). Germline lookup yields CDR1 SGHNT and CDR2 YENEEA. V was cut by 4 bases and J by 6 bases, with 15 bases left in between. The CDR3 has 14 residues. CDR3: CASSSYSGINGYTF. CDR3 in DNA: TGTGCCAGCAGCTCCTATTCAGGGATCAATGGCTACACCTTC.

This chain uses TRBV30 with TRBJ1-3; D may be TRBD1 (5 bases). The germline gives CDR1 GTSNPN, CDR2 SVGIG (reference sequence). Between the trimmed V and J ends, which lost 5 bases and 2 bases, there was a span of 16 bases. The CDR3 is made up of 15 amino acids. CDR3 sequence reads: CAWSPLGGAGNTIYF. The CDR3 bases are TGTGCCTGGTCCCCTTTGGGGGGAGCTGGAAACACCATATATTTT.

Regarding this clone: This probably arose from a read error, given a far larger clone one base away. V is TRBV7-2 and J is TRBJ2-1; 13 positions agree with TRBD2. Per germline, CDR1 SGHTA and CDR2 FQGNSA. V lost 3 bases, J lost 5 bases, and 1 base stayed unmatched. The CDR3 extends over 15 amino acids. The DNA of the CDR3 is TGTGCCAGCAGCTTGGGACTAGCGGGGAACAATGAGCAGTTCTTC. This translates into CASSLGLAGNNEQFF.

This clone was found many times. The chain is built from TRBV11-2 and TRBJ2-3; D might be TRBD2 (5 bases). The germline CDR1 and CDR2 sequences are SGHAT and FQNNGV. Between the trimmed V and J ends, which lost 1 base and 2 bases, there was a span of 10 bases. This CDR3 is 15 amino acids long. CDR3 in DNA: TGTGCCAGCAGCTTAGTAGGCGGGTACACAGATACGCAGTATTTT. It encodes CASSLVGGYTDTQYF.

This chain links TRBV5-1 with TRBJ2-7; TRBD1 matches at 7 bases. V was clipped by 3 bases and J by 2 bases; unmatched bases: 5. Per germline, CDR1 SGHRS and CDR2 YFSETQ. This CDR3 has 14 amino acids. CDR3 DNA: TGCGCCAGCAGCTCCCTGGGACAGACCTACGAGCAGTACTTC. Translating it yields CASSSLGQTYEQYF.

This clone was observed a few times. This chain links TRBV11-2 with TRBJ1-2; D not resolved. Trimming cost V 3 bases and J 6 bases, with 14 bases left between them. The CDR3 is 14 amino acids. Per the germline V gene, CDR1 is SGHAT and CDR2 is FQNNGV. CDR3 bases: TGTGCCAGCAGCTTGTTGGGGAGTGGTGATGGCTACACCTTC. Protein sequence: CASSLLGSGDGYTF.

V is TRBV29-1 and J is TRBJ2-5; no clear D gene. In germline, CDR1 is SQVTM, CDR2 ANQGSEA. Trimming took 7 bases from V and 5 from J, leaving 14 bases between them. The CDR3 is 12 residues long. The CDR3 reads CSALLGPETQYF. DNA of the CDR3: TGCAGCGCCCTTCTTGGGCCTGAGACCCAGTACTTC. The full variable domain, with the rest looked up from reference TRBV29-1 and TRBJ2-5, is SAVISQKPSRDICQRGTSLTIQCQVDSQVTMMFWYRQQPGQSLTLIATANQGSEATYESGFVIDKFPISRPNLTFSTLTVSNMSPEDSSIYLCSALLGPETQYFGPGTRLLVL.

This clone was counted once. The genes are TRBV11-2 and TRBJ1-6; no reliable D call. V was cut by 1 base and J by 14 bases, with 12 bases left in between. This CDR3 is built from 13 residues. Germline assignment: CDR1 SGHAT and CDR2 FQNNGV. CDR3 protein: CASSLGAAFTLHF. CDR3 in DNA: TGTGCCAGCAGCTTAGGGGCCGCCTTTACCCTCCACTTT.

This clone was seen more than once but under ten times. The chain combines TRBV7-2 with TRBJ2-7; D uncertain. V dropped 1 base and J dropped 2 bases, with 12 bases sitting between them. The germline V gene encodes CDR1 SGHTA and CDR2 FQGNSA. This CDR3 has 15 residues. Here the CDR3 DNA reads TGTGCCAGCAGCTTAGGTGGCAGGAGAGCCTACGAGCAGTACTTC. The encoded protein is CASSLGGRRAYEQYF.

The chain combines TRBV2 with TRBJ2-1; TRBD1 or TRBD2 may be the D gene (5 bases each). This CDR3 spans 17 amino acids. Trimming shortened V by 0 bases and J by 3 bases, and 15 bases separated the two germline ends. CDR1 and CDR2 from the germline V gene are SNHLY and FYNNEI. CDR3 sequence: CASSEARLGAVYNEQFF. The CDR3 DNA is TGTGCCAGCAGTGAAGCGAGACTCGGGGCAGTCTACAATGAGCAGTTCTTC.

CDR3 residues: CACQGQSGNTIYF. The CDR3 region has the DNA TGTGCCTGCCAAGGACAGTCTGGAAACACCATATATTTT. The chain recombines TRBV30 with TRBJ1-3, with a possible D match to TRBD1 (6 bases). The V gene's germline CDR1 is GTSNPN and CDR2 SVGIG (reference sequence). The CDR3 is 13 amino acids. V was shortened by 6 bases and J by 1 base, with 10 bases between the two germline ends. Full variable domain (rest looked up from reference TRBV30 and TRBJ1-3): SQTIHQWPATLVQPVGSPLSLECTVEGTSNPNLYWYRQAAGRGLQLLFYSVGIGQISSEVPQNLSASRPQDRQFILSSKKLLLSDSGFYLCACQGQSGNTIYFGEGSWLTVV.

The table lists this clone with a few counts. The CDR3 reads CSVYGRTTSTDTQYF. DNA of the CDR3: TGCAGCGTTTACGGCCGGACAACTAGCACAGATACGCAGTATTTT. The gene calls are TRBV29-1 and TRBJ2-3; maybe TRBD1 (5 bases). CDR3 length: 15 residues. Per the germline V gene, CDR1 is SQVTM and CDR2 is ANQGSEA. V shed 5 bases and J shed 0 bases, with 15 bases lying between them.

This chain uses TRBV9 with TRBJ2-3, with 9 nucleotides matching TRBD2. The CDR3 covers 15 residues. The V gene's germline CDR1 is SGDLS and CDR2 YYNGEE. J was trimmed by 8 bases and V by 0 bases; bases with no gene match: 7. The CDR3 coding sequence is TGTGCCAGCAGCGTAGGTGGGACTAGCCGCATTACGCAGTATTTT. Its translation: CASSVGGTSRITQYF.

This clone occurred once. The V call is TRBV2, the J call TRBJ2-4; 7 bases map to TRBD1. The ends lost 4 bases at V and 4 bases at J; junction bases unmatched: 1. The V gene's germline CDR1 is SNHLY and CDR2 FYNNEI. The CDR3 length is 13 residues. CDR3 nucleotide sequence: TGTGCCAGCAGTGTACAGGGGAAAAACATTCAGTACTTC. Translation: CASSVQGKNIQYF.

This clone turned up a few times. V is TRBV29-1 and J is TRBJ2-4; D is possibly TRBD2 (6 bases). V was clipped by 7 bases and J by 3 bases, with 16 bases between them. There are 14 residues in the CDR3. The germline gives CDR1 SQVTM, CDR2 ANQGSEA. This CDR3 reads CSAHTGTHKNIQYF. CDR3 in DNA: TGCAGCGCCCACACCGGGACTCACAAAAACATTCAGTACTTC. Looking up the rest from reference TRBV29-1 and TRBJ2-4 gives the full variable domain: SAVISQKPSRDICQRGTSLTIQCQVDSQVTMMFWYRQQPGQSLTLIATANQGSEATYESGFVIDKFPISRPNLTFSTLTVSNMSPEDSSIYLCSAHTGTHKNIQYFGAGTRLSVL.

This chain connects TRBV5-1 to TRBJ1-2, with D perhaps TRBD1 (6 bases). The germline V gene encodes CDR1 SGHRS and CDR2 YFSETQ. V was clipped by 4 bases and J by 7 bases, with 17 bases between them. The CDR3 loop spans 14 amino acids. The CDR3: CASSAVGGAVGYTF. In DNA form, the CDR3 reads TGCGCCAGCAGCGCCGTGGGGGGCGCGGTTGGCTACACCTTC.

This clone appeared once. The gene calls are TRBV29-1 and TRBJ2-1; 9 bases are a match to TRBD2. V dropped 7 bases and J dropped 6; count of bases not matched to a gene: 7. The CDR3 length is 13 residues. Germline values: CDR1 SQVTM, CDR2 ANQGSEA. CDR3 nucleotide sequence: TGCAGCGCCCTTCTAGCGGGGCTCAATGAGCAGTTCTTC. Its protein product is CSALLAGLNEQFF.